This T cell receptor (beta chain) appears in the sequencing data of a study of blood T cell repertoires in COVID-19. Background on the study: Sites in the United States, Italy and Spain provided acute and convalescent COVID-19 samples.

Original analysis: Reference gene primer amplification gave estimated nucleated cell counts. TCRdb's table, derived via immunoSEQ multiplex PCR, lists solely in-frame clones and lacks some. V, J and clone size derive from that table, while D and trimming were established from the DNA sequence. Found here are approximately 200,000 clones, roughly 87% of them singletons; the top ten hold 2% to 2.5%. This sequence originates from a woman younger than 45 who had recovered from COVID-19. Sequences were obtained from PBMCs or T cells enriched from blood (not recorded which).

The CDR3 region has the DNA TGTGCCAGCAGTCTCTATAATTCACCCCTCCACTTT. Residues: CASSLYNSPLHF. The chain couples TRBV27 to TRBJ1-6; D is ambiguous. V was trimmed by 5 bases and J by 3 bases, leaving 2 bases between them. This CDR3 is built from 12 residues. Germline V gene sequence: CDR1 MNHEY, CDR2 SMNVEV (reference sequence).